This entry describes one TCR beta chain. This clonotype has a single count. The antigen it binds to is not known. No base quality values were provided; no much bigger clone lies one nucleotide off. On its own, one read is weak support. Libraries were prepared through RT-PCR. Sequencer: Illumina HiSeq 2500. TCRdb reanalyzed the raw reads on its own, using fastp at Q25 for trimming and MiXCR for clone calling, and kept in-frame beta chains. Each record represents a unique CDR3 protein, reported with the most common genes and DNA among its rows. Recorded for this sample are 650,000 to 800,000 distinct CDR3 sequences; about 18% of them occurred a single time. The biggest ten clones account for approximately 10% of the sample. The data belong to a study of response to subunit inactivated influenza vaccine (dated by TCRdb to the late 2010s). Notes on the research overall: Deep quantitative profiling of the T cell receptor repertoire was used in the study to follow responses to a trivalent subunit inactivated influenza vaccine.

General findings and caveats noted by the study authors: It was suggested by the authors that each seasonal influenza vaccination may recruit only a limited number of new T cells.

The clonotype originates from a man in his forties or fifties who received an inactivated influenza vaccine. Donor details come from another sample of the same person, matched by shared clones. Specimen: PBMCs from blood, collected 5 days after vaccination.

The bases read TGTGCCAGCAGTTACTCTTGGACAGGGGAATATGGCTACACCTTC. It codes for CASSYSWTGEYGYTF. Here the chain combines TRBV6-5 and TRBJ1-2; a stretch of 9 junction bases matches TRBD1. Taken from cysteine to phenylalanine, the CDR3 has 15 residues. The only DNA kept is the CDR3, 45 bases in frame from the first base. CDR1 and CDR2, looked up from the germline V gene, are MNHEY and SVGAGI. V is cut back by 0 bases and J by 5 bases, with 4 bases in the junction unmatched.